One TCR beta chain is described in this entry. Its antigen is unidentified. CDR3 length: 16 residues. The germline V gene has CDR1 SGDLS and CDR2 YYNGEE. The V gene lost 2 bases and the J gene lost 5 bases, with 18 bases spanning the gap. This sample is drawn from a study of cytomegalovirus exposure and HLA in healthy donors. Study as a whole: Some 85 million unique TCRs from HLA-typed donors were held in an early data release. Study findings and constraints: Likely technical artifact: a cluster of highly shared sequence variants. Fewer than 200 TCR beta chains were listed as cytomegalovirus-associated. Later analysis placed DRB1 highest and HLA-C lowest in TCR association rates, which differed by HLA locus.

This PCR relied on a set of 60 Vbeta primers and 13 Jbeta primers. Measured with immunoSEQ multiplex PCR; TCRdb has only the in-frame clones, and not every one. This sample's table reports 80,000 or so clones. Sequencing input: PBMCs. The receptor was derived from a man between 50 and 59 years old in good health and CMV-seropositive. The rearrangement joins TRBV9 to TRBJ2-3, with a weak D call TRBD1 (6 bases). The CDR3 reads CASSVEGVREVDTQYF. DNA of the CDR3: TGTGCCAGCAGCGTTGAGGGGGTCAGGGAAGTAGATACGCAGTATTTT.